The text below deals with one T cell receptor beta chain. Its specificity is unknown. During its preparation, the TCRbeta library received unique molecular identifiers. MiXCR was run by TCRdb on the PCR reads, yielding one entry per CDR3 protein. This repertoire shows around 250,000 distinct CDR3 sequences, roughly 25% found once; its top ten account for roughly 2.6%. These data come from a study of T-cell reconstitution after alpha-beta-depleted transplantation in children. Overall study results and limits: Newly produced T cells mostly provided counts and TCRbeta diversity after one year, as hyperexpanded clones declined. Expanded graft clones, several hundred of them, were reportedly the source of alpha-beta T cells about two months after transplant. Surviving recipient T cells and thymic progenitors produced the high day-60 TCRbeta diversity seen in some patients.

The CDR3 runs to 15 residues. Trimming shortened V by 2 bases and J by 9 bases, and 17 bases separated the two germline ends. CDR1 and CDR2 (germline): MNHEY, SVGAGI. Source: PBMCs, taken before TCRalphabeta/CD19-depleted stem cell transplant. This chain connects TRBV6-5 to TRBJ2-1, with a possible D match to TRBD2 (7 bases). The receptor's source is a girl aged 2-10 years with Fanconi anemia, due to receive a stem cell transplant. The DNA for the CDR3 is TGTGCCAGCAGTTACGTTCTGCGGGGGCGGGGTGAGCAGTTCTTC. Its translation: CASSYVLRGRGEQFF.